The 31 T cell receptor beta chains in this list originate from one sample, sequenced in a study of blood T cell repertoires in COVID-19. Sequenced by immunoSEQ multiplex PCR; TCRdb stores in-frame clones only, minus some. The sample lists some 20,000 clones, 70% to 90% seen once, with around 7.6% in the top ten. The sequenced sample consisted of peripheral blood. The receptors derive from a human donor with active COVID-19. The donor label of this sample is uncertain.

This clone was seen only once. The chain links TRBV18 to TRBJ2-5; D is undetermined. Germline loops: CDR1 KGHSH, CDR2 LQKENI. This CDR3 is 12 amino acids long. V was pared by 2 bases and J by 5 bases, with 6 bases between. The CDR3 sequence: CASSPEMETQYF. CDR3 nucleotides: TGTGCCAGCTCACCAGAGATGGAGACCCAGTACTTC.

This clone was seen only once. The V gene is TRBV30, the J gene TRBJ2-7; D perhaps matches TRBD2 (6 bases). V dropped 2 bases and J dropped 3 bases, with 8 bases sitting between them. The CDR3 runs 12 residues. CDR1 and CDR2 (germline): GTSNPN, SVGIG (reference sequence). CDR3: CAWSFSGYEQYF. The CDR3 DNA follows: TGTGCCTGGAGTTTTAGCGGCTACGAGCAGTACTTC.

This rearrangement joins TRBV6-2 or TRBV6-3 to TRBJ2-7; the D gene is possibly TRBD1 (5 bases). The CDR3 is made up of 13 amino acids. Germline CDR1 MNHEY, CDR2 SVGEGT. V lost 4 bases to trimming and J lost 2 bases, with 9 bases between them. CDR3 amino acids: CASSSGSTYEQYF. CDR3 DNA: TGTGCCAGCAGTTCAGGGTCCACCTACGAGCAGTACTTC.

This chain connects TRBV5-6 to TRBJ2-1; TRBD2 agrees at 9 bases. This CDR3 is built from 16 residues. Germline trimming cut 0 bases from V and 4 bases from J; bases unmatched to any gene: 5. CDR1 SGHDT and CDR2 YYEEEE come from the germline V gene. The CDR3 DNA is TGTGCCAGCAGCTTGGGGGCCAGCGGGAGGTACAATGAGCAGTTCTTC. It specifies CASSLGASGRYNEQFF.

The rearrangement uses TRBV14 and TRBJ2-5, with 12 nucleotides matching TRBD2. The CDR3 totals 16 residues. Germline CDR1 is SGHDN and CDR2 is FVKESK. V was pared by 1 base and J by 5 bases, with 5 bases of the junction left unmatched. CDR3 DNA sequence: TGTGCCAGCAGCCAAGTTTCTAGCGGGAGGGGTGAGACCCAGTACTTC. This translates into CASSQVSSGRGETQYF.

In this sample, this clone turned up once. The chain combines TRBV2 with TRBJ1-2; 9 nucleotides line up with TRBD1. J lost 6 bases, V lost 8 bases, and 7 bases had no gene match. This CDR3 spans 13 amino acids. CDR1 SNHLY and CDR2 FYNNEI come from the germline V gene. Here the CDR3 reads CASGGTGFNGYTF. The DNA of the CDR3 is TGTGCCAGCGGGGGGACAGGGTTTAATGGCTACACCTTC.

This chain links TRBV7-2 with TRBJ1-2; 9 bases agree with TRBD1. This CDR3 is built from 15 residues. CDR1 is SGHTA, CDR2 FQGNSA, per germline. Germline trimming cut 1 base from V and 2 bases from J; bases unmatched to any gene: 2. The CDR3 loop reads CASSLGDRANYGYTF. The CDR3 DNA follows: TGTGCCAGCAGCTTAGGGGACAGGGCAAACTATGGCTACACCTTC. The full variable domain, in which reference TRBV7-2 and TRBJ1-2 provide the parts outside the CDR3, is GAGVSQSPSNKVTEKGKDVELRCDPISGHTALYWYRQSLGQGLEFLIYFQGNSAPDKSGLPSDRFSAERTGGSVSTLTIQRTQQEDSAVYLCASSLGDRANYGYTFGSGTRLTVV.

The chain carries TRBV6-6 and TRBJ2-1, with D perhaps matching TRBD2 (5 bases). Per the germline V gene, CDR1 is MNHNY and CDR2 is SVGAGI (reference sequence). The V end lost 9 bases, the J end lost 6 bases, and 18 bases lay between the germline ends. The CDR3 consists of 14 residues. CDR3 loop: CASIPGTDANEQFF. CDR3 nucleotide sequence: TGTGCCAGTATACCGGGAACCGACGCCAATGAGCAGTTCTTC.

Here the CDR3 reads CASSLGQNEQYF. CDR3 in DNA: TGTGCCAGCAGCTTGGGACAGAACGAGCAGTACTTC. The V and J genes are TRBV7-9 and TRBJ2-7, with TRBD1 matching over 7 bases. The CDR3 length is 12 residues. The V gene's germline CDR1 is SEHNR and CDR2 FQNEAQ (reference sequence). V lost 3 bases and J lost 5; bases outside the gene matches: 1.

This chain joins TRBV28 and TRBJ2-1, with 9 positions matching TRBD2. Germline CDR1 reads MDHEN; CDR2 reads SYDVKM. This CDR3 is built from 16 residues. The J segment lost 6 bases and the V segment lost 5 bases, leaving 11 bases of the junction unmatched. The CDR3 region has the DNA TGTGCCAGCAGTCGGAACGTAGCGGGAGTGGGCAATGAGCAGTTCTTC. Amino acids: CASSRNVAGVGNEQFF.

This clone was detected once. The genes are TRBV10-3 and TRBJ2-7; TRBD1 matches at 7 bases. V dropped 8 bases and J dropped 9; count of bases not matched to a gene: 10. Per germline, CDR1 ENHRY and CDR2 SYGVKD. CDR3 size: 12 residues. The CDR3 coding sequence is TGTGCCATCGGGACAGCTTCACTGGGGCAGTACTTC. Translation gives CAIGTASLGQYF.

This chain joins TRBV11-3 and TRBJ2-3; D may be TRBD2 (6 bases). CDR1 and CDR2 (germline): SGHNT, YENEEA. The CDR3 sequence is 15 residues long. The V end lost 5 bases, the J end lost 2 bases, and 14 bases lay between the germline ends. CDR3 sequence reads: CASSPRLEVTDTQYF. The CDR3 nucleotides are TGTGCCAGCAGCCCCCGACTAGAAGTCACAGATACGCAGTATTTT.

The chain recombines TRBV7-9 with TRBJ2-3; D perhaps matches TRBD2 (5 bases). The V gene's germline CDR1 is SEHNR and CDR2 FQNEAQ (reference sequence). The CDR3 is made up of 11 amino acids. Trimming removed 8 bases at V and 6 bases at J, with 9 bases between. CDR3 sequence: CASALGDTQYF. DNA for the CDR3: TGTGCCAGCGCACTAGGGGATACGCAGTATTTT.

The genes are TRBV2 and TRBJ2-1, with D uncertain. The V and J ends lost 8 bases and 3 bases respectively, with 8 bases between them. This CDR3 is 12 amino acids long. CDR1 is SNHLY and CDR2 is FYNNEI in the germline V gene. CDR3 protein: CASGGDYNEQFF. The CDR3 coding sequence is TGTGCCAGCGGCGGAGACTACAATGAGCAGTTCTTC.

This chain connects TRBV21-1 to TRBJ2-1; TRBD2 reflects the table's D call only, with no check against the DNA. TRBV21-1 is noted as a pseudogene. The CDR3 has 21 residues. The CDR3 loop is CASSNKGGRAFLFAKNNEQFF. The CDR3 DNA reads TGTGCCAGCAGCAATAAAGGCGGGAGGGCCTTTCTCTTCGCAAAGAACAATGAGCAGTTCTTC.

The gene calls are TRBV6-5 and TRBJ2-1; 8 bases line up with TRBD1. Germline V gives CDR1 MNHEY, CDR2 SVGAGI. This CDR3 is built from 15 residues. Germline trimming cut 7 bases from V and 2 bases from J; bases unmatched to any gene: 7. Here the CDR3 reads CASKWDRIPYNEQFF. As DNA, the CDR3 is TGTGCCAGCAAATGGGACAGGATCCCCTACAATGAGCAGTTCTTC.

The genes are TRBV7-2 and TRBJ1-1; 8 nucleotides align to TRBD1. CDR3 length equals 15 residues. With 4 bases clipped from V and 1 base from J, the junction kept 5 bases outside the gene matches. Germline assignment: CDR1 SGHTA and CDR2 FQGNSA. Here the CDR3 DNA reads TGTGCCAGCAGCTGGACCGGGACAGGGAACACTGAAGCTTTCTTT. It specifies CASSWTGTGNTEAFF.

The chain uses TRBV18 and TRBJ2-4; possible D gene TRBD2, 6 bases. The length of the CDR3 is 18 residues. Between the trimmed V and J ends, which lost 3 bases and 0 bases, there was a span of 18 bases. Germline CDR1 is KGHSH and CDR2 is LQKENI. The CDR3 reads CASSPPTSSVLAKNIQYF. CDR3 sequence (DNA): TGTGCCAGCTCACCGCCCACTAGCTCCGTGTTAGCCAAAAACATTCAGTACTTC.

The V call is TRBV28, the J call TRBJ1-2; 8 bases match TRBD1. V lost 5 bases and J lost 7; bases outside the gene matches: 6. The CDR3 is made up of 13 amino acids. Germline V CDR1 and CDR2: MDHEN, SYDVKM. CDR3 DNA sequence: TGTGCCAGCAGTCCGCAGGGGGCGGGTGGCTACACCTTC. It yields the protein CASSPQGAGGYTF.

V gene TRBV6-8 combines with J gene TRBJ2-5; 13 bases line up with TRBD2. V lost 8 bases and J lost 2; bases outside the gene matches: 11. Looked up from germline, CDR1 is MNHGY and CDR2 is SAAAGT. This CDR3 has 17 residues. The CDR3 loop is CASGRRGLAGEQETQYF. As DNA, the CDR3 is TGTGCCAGCGGACGACGAGGACTAGCGGGAGAGCAAGAGACCCAGTACTTC.

The chain uses TRBV2 and TRBJ2-7; tentatively, D is TRBD2 (6 bases). Germline-derived CDR1 and CDR2 are SNHLY and FYNNEI. V was shortened by 2 bases and J by 4 bases, with 18 bases between the two germline ends. This CDR3 contains 16 residues. The CDR3, as DNA: TGTGCCAGCAGTGAAAGCCTGCGCGGGAAGCGATACGAGCAGTACTTC. Protein: CASSESLRGKRYEQYF.

This clone was recorded only once. The chain carries TRBV10-3 and TRBJ1-2; 8 bases agree with TRBD1. CDR3 length: 15 residues. Germline values: CDR1 ENHRY, CDR2 SYGVKD. The V gene end was trimmed by 4 bases and the J gene end by 1 base; junction bases not matched to a gene: 5. The DNA of the CDR3 is TGTGCCATCAGTGGTCCGGACAGGGATAACTATGGCTACACCTTC. As protein: CAISGPDRDNYGYTF.

This sequence joins TRBV7-9 and TRBJ2-2; 7 positions match TRBD2. V dropped 2 bases and J dropped 4; count of bases not matched to a gene: 4. CDR1 is SEHNR, CDR2 FQNEAQ, per germline (reference sequence). The length of the CDR3 is 15 residues. The chain's CDR3 is CASSLHSGATGELFF. CDR3 DNA: TGTGCCAGCAGCTTACACAGCGGGGCCACCGGGGAGCTGTTTTTT.

The gene calls are TRBV12-3 or TRBV12-4 and TRBJ2-3; the D gene is possibly TRBD2 (5 bases). V dropped 9 bases and J dropped 5 bases, with 12 bases sitting between them. The CDR3 sequence is 12 residues long. CDR3 in DNA: TGTGCCAGTAAAGCCAGCGGAGATACGCAGTATTTT. Translating gives CASKASGDTQYF.

This clone was seen a single time. The genes are TRBV24-1 and TRBJ2-5, with D tentatively TRBD1 (6 bases). Germline assignment: CDR1 KGHDR and CDR2 SFDVKD. This CDR3 comprises 14 residues. V was shortened by 2 bases and J by 5 bases, with 11 bases between the two germline ends. The CDR3 loop reads CATSDYAGVETQYF. The CDR3 DNA is TGTGCCACCAGTGATTACGCAGGGGTGGAGACCCAGTACTTC.

V gene TRBV4-3 combines with J gene TRBJ2-7; maybe TRBD2 (5 bases). CDR3 length equals 13 residues. The germline CDR1 and CDR2 sequences are LGHNA and YSLEER. V lost 0 bases and J 6 bases, leaving 9 bases between the germline ends. DNA of the CDR3: TGCGCCAGCAGCCAAGACGAGGGTCGCGAGCAGTACTTC. Amino acid sequence: CASSQDEGREQYF.

This sequence joins TRBV11-3 and TRBJ2-1; 7 nucleotides match TRBD1. V shed 1 base, J shed 2 bases, and the junction held 2 bases outside the gene matches. Germline V lookup: CDR1 SGHNT, CDR2 YENEEA. The CDR3 sequence is 15 residues long. The CDR3 bases are TGTGCCAGCAGCTTAGGAGGACAGGCCTACAATGAGCAGTTCTTC. Its translation is CASSLGGQAYNEQFF.

The rearrangement joins TRBV6-5 to TRBJ2-3, with D possibly matching TRBD2 (5 bases). CDR3 length equals 15 residues. Per the germline V gene, CDR1 is MNHEY and CDR2 is SVGAGI. Trimming removed 6 bases from V and 0 bases from J, with 13 bases in between. CDR3 residues: CASRPRRTSTDTQYF. DNA of the CDR3: TGTGCCAGCAGGCCGAGGCGGACTAGCACAGATACGCAGTATTTT.

The chain carries TRBV28 and TRBJ2-7; 7 bases align to TRBD1. Trimming removed 11 bases from V and 0 bases from J; junction bases left unmatched: 7. Germline CDR1 reads MDHEN; CDR2 reads SYDVKM. The CDR3 sequence is 13 residues long. Here the CDR3 DNA reads TGTGCCTCCCAAGCAGGGGGCTCCTACGAGCAGTACTTC. Its protein is CASQAGGSYEQYF.

CDR3 residues: CASSPLFGGEQYF. In nucleotides, the CDR3 is TGTGCCAGCAGCCCCTTATTTGGCGGCGAGCAGTACTTC. V usage is TRBV4-2 and J usage is TRBJ2-7; D gene unclear. Trimming took off 4 bases at V and 6 bases at J, with 13 bases between the two ends. The CDR3 loop spans 13 amino acids. Germline loops: CDR1 LGHNA, CDR2 YNFKEQ.

This clone was detected once. The J gene is TRBJ2-7, the V gene TRBV19; 7 nucleotides line up with TRBD2. CDR3 size: 13 residues. After removal of 11 bases from V and 3 bases from J, the junction contained 10 bases not matched to a gene. CDR1 and CDR2 (germline): LNHDA, SQIVND (reference sequence). The CDR3 here is CAPVGTTYYEQYF. In DNA form, the CDR3 reads TGTGCCCCTGTGGGGACTACCTACTACGAGCAGTACTTC.